The 10 T cell receptor beta chains below all came from one sample that was sequenced in a study of blood T cell repertoires in COVID-19 (dated by TCRdb to the early 2020s). Library prep was done by the immunoSEQ multiplex PCR assay. Drawn from immuneACCESS, this table holds only the in-frame rearrangements with V and J called that TCRdb kept. Clones are partly lost; checked studies trace under half to an unresolved V gene and leave the rest unexplained. This sample lists approximately 500,000 clones; 85% to 90% were detected once. The ten biggest clones cover roughly 7.3% of the sample. Source material: peripheral blood. These receptors all stem from a woman aged 45-65 years with COVID-19, enrolled during active disease.

In regard to this clone: The same CDR3 also results from other DNA sequences found in this sample. V usage is TRBV6-6 and J usage is TRBJ1-1; D might be TRBD1 (5 bases). Trimming took 0 bases from V and 5 from J, leaving 7 bases between them. CDR3 length: 13 residues. Germline V gene sequence: CDR1 MNHNY, CDR2 SVGAGI (reference sequence). The chain's CDR3 is CASSYSRGTEAFF. Here the CDR3 DNA reads TGTGCCAGCAGTTACTCGCGGGGGACTGAAGCTTTCTTT.

In regard to this clone: The junction departs from the called germline gene at one end, perhaps through a read error. The chain is built from TRBV5-8 and TRBJ1-2, with D maybe TRBD1 (6 bases). Germline V CDR1 and CDR2: SGHTS, YDEGEE. There are 16 residues in the CDR3. CDR3 amino acids: CASSVVTGPGDYRYTF. The CDR3 DNA reads TGTGCCAGCAGCGTCGTTACAGGGCCCGGGGACTATCGCTACACCTTC. Variable domain in full (rest from reference TRBV5-8 and TRBJ1-2): EAGVTQSPTHLIKTRGQQATLRCSPISGHTSVYWYQQALGLGLQFLLWYDEGEERNRGNFPPRFSGRQFPNYSSELNVNALELEDSALYLCASSVVTGPGDYRYTFGSGTRLTVV.

The chain links TRBV19 to TRBJ2-7, with D possibly matching TRBD1 (6 bases). Germline V CDR1 and CDR2: LNHDA, SQIVND (reference sequence). V was trimmed by 5 bases and J by 0 bases, leaving 14 bases between them. The length of the CDR3 is 15 residues. CDR3 residues: CASSVTGYSSYEQYF. CDR3 in DNA: TGTGCCAGTAGTGTCACAGGGTACAGCTCCTACGAGCAGTACTTC.

This chain joins TRBV11-2 and TRBJ1-2; a possible D gene is TRBD1 (5 bases). This CDR3 is 13 amino acids long. The germline CDR1 and CDR2 sequences are SGHAT and FQNNGV. Trimming removed 6 bases at V and 8 bases at J, with 16 bases between. The CDR3 protein is CASRYSREQGYTF. DNA of the CDR3: TGTGCCAGCAGATACTCCAGGGAACAGGGCTACACCTTC.

The V and J genes are TRBV2 and TRBJ2-2; the D is unclear. The CDR3 is 18 amino acids. Trimming pared 0 bases from V and 1 base from J, leaving 15 bases between. CDR1 SNHLY and CDR2 FYNNEI come from the germline V gene. This CDR3 is CASSEARQTQQNTGELFF. As DNA, the CDR3 is TGTGCCAGCAGTGAAGCGCGGCAGACCCAGCAGAACACCGGGGAGCTGTTTTTT.

The gene calls are TRBV10-3 and TRBJ1-2; TRBD1 agrees at 8 bases. This CDR3 has 13 amino acids. V shed 10 bases and J 5 bases; nucleotides not matched to a gene: 9. Germline V lookup: CDR1 ENHRY, CDR2 SYGVKD. CDR3 coding DNA: TGTGCCACCCGACCGCGGACAGGGTATGGCTACACCTTC. Its translation: CATRPRTGYGYTF.

This rearrangement joins TRBV6-5 to TRBJ2-1; 14 bases agree with TRBD2. V lost 8 bases, J lost 6 bases, and 3 bases stayed unmatched. CDR3 length equals 14 residues. CDR1 MNHEY and CDR2 SVGAGI come from the germline V gene. CDR3 loop: CASETSGGVNEQFF. CDR3 nucleotides: TGTGCCAGCGAGACTAGCGGGGGGGTCAATGAGCAGTTCTTC.

The genes are TRBV5-6 and TRBJ1-4; 8 nucleotides agree with TRBD1. Per the germline V gene, CDR1 is SGHDT and CDR2 is YYEEEE. The CDR3 loop spans 11 amino acids. V was pared by 4 bases and J by 17 bases, with 7 bases of the junction left unmatched. CDR3 sequence reads: CASSGRGPIFF. The DNA for the CDR3 is TGTGCCAGCAGCGGCAGGGGGCCGATCTTTTTT.

The chain joins TRBV7-9 to TRBJ2-3; TRBD2 aligns across 10 bases. The V gene's germline CDR1 is SEHNR and CDR2 FQNEAQ (reference sequence). V shed 1 base, J shed 2 bases, and the junction held 12 bases outside the gene matches. The CDR3 totals 19 residues. The CDR3 sequence is CASSLVPPSGGTFTDTQYF. Written as DNA, the CDR3 is TGTGCCAGCAGCTTAGTGCCCCCTAGCGGGGGCACTTTCACAGATACGCAGTATTTT.

The genes are TRBV28 and TRBJ1-2, with TRBD1 identical over 8 bases. The CDR3 has 14 residues. Germline CDR1 reads MDHEN; CDR2 reads SYDVKM. V shed 11 bases and J 4 bases; nucleotides not matched to a gene: 12. CDR3: CACSTGTGPYGYTF. The CDR3 DNA sequence: TGTGCCTGCTCAACCGGGACAGGACCCTATGGCTACACCTTC.